Presented here are 30 T cell receptor beta chains from one specimen sequenced in a study of blood T cell repertoires in COVID-19. Assay used: immunoSEQ multiplex PCR; TCRdb lists only in-frame clones, some missing. The top ten hold 2.2% of the sample, which has a few hundred thousand clones, roughly 85% seen once. The sequenced sample was PBMCs or T cells enriched from blood (not recorded which). These receptors were collected from a man younger than 45 who had recovered from COVID-19.

The chain uses TRBV3-1 (or the pseudogene TRBV3-2) and TRBJ2-7, with 10 bases fitting TRBD2. This CDR3 has 18 residues. Trimming at V came to 3 bases and at J to 3 bases, leaving 14 bases not matched to a gene. The V gene's germline CDR1 is LGHDT and CDR2 YNNKEL (reference sequence). The chain's CDR3 is CASSQIGFLAGEIYEQYF. The CDR3 nucleotides read TGTGCCAGCAGCCAGATTGGTTTCCTAGCGGGGGAGATCTACGAGCAGTACTTC.

The chain links TRBV30 to TRBJ1-2; D remains ambiguous. This CDR3 contains 14 residues. Germline CDR1 reads GTSNPN; CDR2 reads SVGIG (reference sequence). Deletions cut 0 bases from V and 6 bases from J, with 14 bases between. The CDR3: CAWSVRRESDGYTF. CDR3 bases: TGTGCCTGGAGTGTTAGGAGGGAATCGGATGGCTACACCTTC. Drawing the rest from reference TRBV30 and TRBJ1-2, the complete variable domain is SQTIHQWPATLVQPVGSPLSLECTVEGTSNPNLYWYRQAAGRGLQLLFYSVGIGQISSEVPQNLSASRPQDRQFILSSKKLLLSDSGFYLCAWSVRRESDGYTFGSGTRLTVV.

The rearrangement uses TRBV6-1 and TRBJ2-5, with 7 bases aligning to TRBD1. The CDR3 runs 16 residues. After removal of 2 bases from V and 2 bases from J, the junction contained 8 bases not matched to a gene. The germline gives CDR1 MNHNS, CDR2 SASEGT. The CDR3 sequence is CASSERIVRGQETQYF. The CDR3 bases are TGTGCCAGCAGTGAAAGAATTGTCAGGGGGCAAGAGACCCAGTACTTC.

This clone was observed a few times. This chain uses TRBV19 with TRBJ2-1; weak D call: TRBD2 (6 bases). Germline-derived CDR1 and CDR2 are LNHDA and SQIVND (reference sequence). This CDR3 has 16 residues. With 6 bases removed from V and 2 bases from J, the gap between germline ends came to 17 bases. The CDR3 reads CASRNTRGMAYNEQFF. CDR3 DNA sequence: TGTGCCAGTAGGAATACCCGGGGGATGGCCTACAATGAGCAGTTCTTC.

The CDR3 region is CASKYERDSPLHF. The CDR3 DNA follows: TGTGCCAGCAAATACGAGAGGGATTCACCCCTCCACTTT. The rearrangement joins TRBV2 to TRBJ1-6; no firm D call. Germline CDR1 and CDR2: SNHLY and FYNNEI. CDR3 length equals 13 residues. Trimming shortened V by 7 bases and J by 8 bases, and 12 bases separated the two germline ends.

This chain connects TRBV19 to TRBJ1-2; tentative D call: TRBD1 (5 bases). From germline, CDR1 is LNHDA and CDR2 SQIVND (reference sequence). The CDR3 is 12 amino acids. The V gene lost 5 bases and the J gene lost 8 bases, with 12 bases spanning the gap. As DNA, the CDR3 is TGTGCCAGTAGTGCCGGGACTCTGGGCTACACCTTC. This codes for CASSAGTLGYTF.

The table lists this clone with a count of one. The chain employs TRBV7-4 and TRBJ2-7; 9 bases map to TRBD1. CDR3 length: 17 amino acids. After removal of 3 bases from V and 4 bases from J, the junction contained 13 bases not matched to a gene. Germline loops: CDR1 SGHVT, CDR2 SQSDAQ. The CDR3 nucleotides are TGTGCCAGCAGCTTCAGGGTCGGGGACAGGGTAAAATACGAGCAGTACTTC. Translation gives CASSFRVGDRVKYEQYF.

This clone was seen a handful of times. J is TRBJ1-2 and V is TRBV4-2; 8 nucleotides align to TRBD1. The germline gives CDR1 LGHNA, CDR2 YNFKEQ. Trimming cost V 0 bases and J 6 bases; bases outside gene matches: 12. The CDR3 consists of 17 residues. DNA for the CDR3: TGTGCCAGCAGCCAAGATTTCGGCGGGCAGGGGGCTGATGGCTACACCTTC. Its translation: CASSQDFGGQGADGYTF.

This rearrangement joins TRBV27 to TRBJ1-1, with a possible D match to TRBD1 (5 bases). The length of the CDR3 is 14 residues. Between the trimmed V and J ends, which lost 0 bases and 4 bases, there was a span of 9 bases. From germline, CDR1 is MNHEY and CDR2 SMNVEV (reference sequence). The CDR3 DNA reads as TGTGCCAGCAGTTTATCCTGGGGGGGCACTGAAGCTTTCTTT. It encodes CASSLSWGGTEAFF.

The chain employs TRBV27 and TRBJ1-4; D possibly corresponds to TRBD1 (6 bases). Germline V lookup: CDR1 MNHEY, CDR2 SMNVEV (reference sequence). V lost 5 bases and J lost 0, with 16 bases in between. The CDR3 runs 17 residues. The CDR3 coding sequence is TGTGCCAGCAGTCTGGGGACAAGCCCCGCAACTAATGAAAAACTGTTTTTT. It codes for CASSLGTSPATNEKLFF.

V and J are TRBV10-3 and TRBJ2-1, with TRBD2 as a possible D gene (7 bases). The V end was cut by 0 bases, the J end by 6 bases, with 12 bases between. CDR1 and CDR2 (germline): ENHRY, SYGVKD. This CDR3 comprises 15 residues. The CDR3 here is CAISESGGLINEQFF. The CDR3 region has the DNA TGTGCCATCAGTGAGTCAGGGGGACTAATCAATGAGCAGTTCTTC.

This chain connects TRBV11-2 to TRBJ2-7, with TRBD2 as a possible D gene (5 bases). Germline V gene data show CDR1 as SGHAT and CDR2 as FQNNGV. The CDR3 covers 19 residues. V lost 5 bases and J 0 bases, leaving 26 bases between the germline ends. Written as DNA, the CDR3 is TGTGCCAGCAGCAGCGTCCCAAGAGGACTGTATTATAGCTCCTACGAGCAGTACTTC. The encoded protein is CASSSVPRGLYYSSYEQYF. Drawing the rest from reference TRBV11-2 and TRBJ2-7, the complete variable domain is EAGVAQSPRYKIIEKRQSVAFWCNPISGHATLYWYQQILGQGPKLLIQFQNNGVVDDSQLPKDRFSAERLKGVDSTLKIQPAKLEDSAVYLCASSSVPRGLYYSSYEQYFGPGTRLTVT.

CDR3 nucleotides: TGCGCCAGCAGCCAACGGGACAGGGGAGCTCAGCCCCAGCATTTT. Translation: CASSQRDRGAQPQHF. J is TRBJ1-5 and V is TRBV4-1, with 10 nucleotides matching TRBD1. The J segment lost 6 bases and the V segment lost 2 bases, leaving 4 bases of the junction unmatched. CDR3 size: 15 residues. CDR1 and CDR2 (germline): MGHRA, YSYEKL.

The genes are TRBV4-2 and TRBJ2-3, with 8 bases matching TRBD1. The V segment lost 4 bases and the J segment 4 bases; nucleotides outside the gene matches: 4. The CDR3 runs to 14 residues. Germline lookup yields CDR1 LGHNA and CDR2 YNFKEQ. CDR3 amino acids: CASSPGQVADTQYF. The CDR3 region has the DNA TGTGCCAGCAGCCCGGGACAGGTAGCAGATACGCAGTATTTT.

The V call is TRBV7-9, the J call TRBJ1-3; 8 positions agree with TRBD1. The V gene end was trimmed by 5 bases and the J gene end by 3 bases; junction bases not matched to a gene: 6. This CDR3 has 15 amino acids. Looked up from germline, CDR1 is SEHNR and CDR2 is FQNEAQ (reference sequence). CDR3: CASSIGQGLGNTIYF. The CDR3, as DNA: TGTGCCAGCAGCATCGGACAGGGCCTTGGAAACACCATATATTTT.

The chain uses TRBV11-2 and TRBJ1-2; D possibly corresponds to TRBD1 (5 bases). V shed 1 base and J shed 8 bases, with 14 bases lying between them. The CDR3 contains 14 residues. From germline, CDR1 is SGHAT and CDR2 FQNNGV. The CDR3 sequence: CASSLGGGARGYTF. DNA of the CDR3: TGTGCCAGCAGCTTAGGGGGCGGGGCTAGAGGCTACACCTTC.

V and J are TRBV7-6 and TRBJ2-3; 8 bases line up with TRBD1. J lost 7 bases, V lost 1 base, and 13 bases had no gene match. Germline V gene lookup returns CDR1 SGHVS and CDR2 FNYEAQ. This CDR3 has 17 amino acids. CDR3: CASSLGGRGQSSYTQYF. In nucleotides, the CDR3 is TGTGCCAGCAGCTTAGGGGGCAGGGGGCAATCCAGCTATACGCAGTATTTT.

The chain joins TRBV5-8 to TRBJ2-4; TRBD2 is a possible D gene (6 bases). The germline V gene encodes CDR1 SGHTS and CDR2 YDEGEE. With 5 bases removed from V and 5 bases from J, the gap between germline ends came to 11 bases. The CDR3 runs 13 residues. CDR3 region: CASSSGTENIQYF. The CDR3 DNA reads as TGTGCCAGCAGTTCCGGGACTGAAAACATTCAGTACTTC.

The chain couples TRBV15 to TRBJ1-2, with 8 bases that match TRBD1. Germline-derived CDR1 and CDR2 are LNHNV and YYDKDF (reference sequence). V dropped 0 bases and J dropped 7; count of bases not matched to a gene: 4. This CDR3 comprises 14 residues. The CDR3 is CATSRDRGQGGYTF. The DNA for the CDR3 is TGTGCCACCAGCAGAGATCGAGGACAGGGTGGCTACACCTTC.

The chain joins TRBV5-8 to TRBJ1-3; D is unresolved. The CDR3 extends over 13 amino acids. Germline CDR1 reads SGHTS; CDR2 reads YDEGEE. V lost 4 bases, J lost 7 bases, and 12 bases lay in between. CDR3 protein: CASSQTGSNTIYF. The CDR3, as DNA: TGTGCCAGCAGCCAAACGGGAAGCAACACCATATATTTT.

This clone was counted only a few times. V usage is TRBV19 and J usage is TRBJ1-6, with D possibly TRBD1 on 6 matching bases. Trimming took off 9 bases at V and 13 bases at J, with 16 bases between the two ends. The CDR3 is 12 amino acids. The V gene's germline CDR1 is LNHDA and CDR2 SQIVND (reference sequence). The CDR3 DNA follows: TGTGCCAGCCGTCAGCGGACAGAGCCCCTCCACTTT. Its protein product is CASRQRTEPLHF.

This rearrangement joins TRBV4-2 to TRBJ2-7; a weak D match, TRBD1 (6 bases). CDR1 is LGHNA and CDR2 is YNFKEQ in the germline V gene. The CDR3 totals 18 residues. Trimming took 0 bases from V and 1 from J, leaving 19 bases between them. CDR3 nucleotides: TGTGCCAGCAGCCAAGAACGAGGCGAGGGGGTTAGATCCTACGAGCAGTACTTC. This sequence encodes CASSQERGEGVRSYEQYF.

Regarding this clone: Mismatch with germline at one junction end may stem from a read error. The chain has TRBV10-3 and TRBJ2-7; D might be TRBD1 (7 bases). The length of the CDR3 is 14 residues. The germline CDR1 and CDR2 sequences are ENHRY and SYGVKD. CDR3 amino acids: CAISEGGGSRIGNF. The CDR3 nucleotides are TGTGCCATCAGTGAGGGAGGGGGCTCCCGTATAGGTAACTTC.

The chain uses TRBV10-3 and TRBJ2-7; weak D call: TRBD1 (5 bases). The CDR3 length is 14 residues. The germline V gene encodes CDR1 ENHRY and CDR2 SYGVKD. The V and J ends lost 8 bases and 1 base respectively, with 15 bases between them. For the CDR3, the DNA is TGTGCCATCCAGGCGATAGACAGATCCTACGAGCAGTACTTC. Translation: CAIQAIDRSYEQYF.

The rearrangement links TRBV7-3 to TRBJ2-7; a weak D match, TRBD2 (6 bases). Germline V gives CDR1 SGHTA, CDR2 FQGTGA. Trimming took off 6 bases at V and 2 bases at J, with 14 bases between the two ends. CDR3 length: 14 amino acids. CDR3 amino acids: CASSEGTRAYEQYF. The CDR3 DNA sequence: TGTGCCAGCAGTGAGGGGACTCGGGCCTACGAGCAGTACTTC.

V gene TRBV19 combines with J gene TRBJ1-6; TRBD1 might be the D (5 bases). The V end lost 6 bases, the J end lost 0 bases, and 12 bases lay between the germline ends. The CDR3 loop spans 16 amino acids. Germline V gives CDR1 LNHDA, CDR2 SQIVND (reference sequence). The DNA for the CDR3 is TGTGCCAGTAGAGGCAGGGAAGGCTCCTATAATTCACCCCTCCACTTT. The encoded protein is CASRGREGSYNSPLHF.

The V call is TRBV6-5, the J call TRBJ1-2; perhaps TRBD1 as D (6 bases). Trimming left V 6 bases short and J 2 bases short, with 10 bases between. The CDR3 loop spans 13 amino acids. The germline V gene has CDR1 MNHEY and CDR2 SVGAGI. CDR3 in amino acids: CASSLTGNYGYTF. The CDR3 nucleotides read TGTGCCAGCAGCTTGACAGGCAACTATGGCTACACCTTC.

This clone was recorded once. V usage is TRBV30 and J usage is TRBJ2-3; a possible D gene is TRBD1 (5 bases). CDR1 and CDR2 (germline): GTSNPN, SVGIG (reference sequence). The CDR3 covers 16 residues. Trimming took 1 base from V and 5 from J, leaving 19 bases between them. In DNA form, the CDR3 reads TGTGCCTGGAGTGGGACACTGGGTCCGCTCGTAGATACGCAGTATTTT. Translation: CAWSGTLGPLVDTQYF.

The chain combines TRBV13 with TRBJ1-5; a possible D gene is TRBD1 (5 bases). V dropped 5 bases and J dropped 4 bases, with 9 bases sitting between them. There are 13 residues in the CDR3. The germline gives CDR1 PRHDT, CDR2 FYEKMQ (reference sequence). The CDR3, as DNA: TGTGCCAGCAGCACAGGAGGGAATCAGCCCCAGCATTTT. Protein sequence: CASSTGGNQPQHF. The full variable domain, in which reference TRBV13 and TRBJ1-5 provide the parts outside the CDR3, is AAGVIQSPRHLIKEKRETATLKCYPIPRHDTVYWYQQGPGQDPQFLISFYEKMQSDKGSIPDRFSAQQFSDYHSELNMSSLELGDSALYFCASSTGGNQPQHFGDGTRLSIL.

This rearrangement joins TRBV5-1 to TRBJ1-2; the D gene is possibly TRBD1 (5 bases). The CDR3 sequence is 14 residues long. Germline-derived CDR1 and CDR2 are SGHRS and YFSETQ. The ends were cut back, 5 bases at V and 5 bases at J, with 16 bases in the middle. Written as DNA, the CDR3 is TGCGCCAGCAGGACTTTAGGGGCAGGGTATGGCTACACCTTC. Its protein is CASRTLGAGYGYTF.